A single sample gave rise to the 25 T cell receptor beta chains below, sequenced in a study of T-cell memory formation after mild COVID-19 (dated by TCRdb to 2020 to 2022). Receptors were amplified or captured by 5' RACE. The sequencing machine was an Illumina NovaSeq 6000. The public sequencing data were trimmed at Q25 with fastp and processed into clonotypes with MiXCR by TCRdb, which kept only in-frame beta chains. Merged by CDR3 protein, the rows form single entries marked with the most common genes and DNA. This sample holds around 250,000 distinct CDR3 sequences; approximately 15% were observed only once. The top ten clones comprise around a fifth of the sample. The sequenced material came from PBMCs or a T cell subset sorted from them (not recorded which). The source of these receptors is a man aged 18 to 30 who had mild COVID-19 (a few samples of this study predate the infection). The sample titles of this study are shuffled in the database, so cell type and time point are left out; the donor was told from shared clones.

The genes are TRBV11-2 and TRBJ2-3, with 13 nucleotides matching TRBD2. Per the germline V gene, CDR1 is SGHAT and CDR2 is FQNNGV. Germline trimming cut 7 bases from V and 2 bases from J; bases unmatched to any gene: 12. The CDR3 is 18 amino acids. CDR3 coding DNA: TGTGCCAGCATCCCCGGGGGACTAGCGGGGTCCTACACAGATACGCAGTATTTT. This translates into CASIPGGLAGSYTDTQYF.

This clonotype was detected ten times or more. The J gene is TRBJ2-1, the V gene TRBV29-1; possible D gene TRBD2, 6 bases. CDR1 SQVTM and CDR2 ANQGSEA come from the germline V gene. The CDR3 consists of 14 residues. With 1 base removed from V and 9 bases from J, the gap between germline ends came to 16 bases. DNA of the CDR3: TGCAGCGTTGAAGTCGGTAGTAGGAGGGGTGAGCAGTTCTTC. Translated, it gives CSVEVGSRRGEQFF.

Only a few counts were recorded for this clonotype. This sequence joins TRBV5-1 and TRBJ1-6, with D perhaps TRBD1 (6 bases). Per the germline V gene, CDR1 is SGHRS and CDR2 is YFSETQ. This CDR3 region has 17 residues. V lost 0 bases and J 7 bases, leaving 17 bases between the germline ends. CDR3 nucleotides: TGCGCCAGCAGCTTGGCAGGCGCAGGGGCAGGCAATTCACCCCTCCACTTT. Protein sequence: CASSLAGAGAGNSPLHF.

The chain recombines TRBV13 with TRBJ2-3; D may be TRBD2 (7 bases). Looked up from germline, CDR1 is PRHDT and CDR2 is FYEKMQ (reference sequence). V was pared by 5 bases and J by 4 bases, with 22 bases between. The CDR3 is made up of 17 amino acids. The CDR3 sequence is CASSPGLGLQGADTQYF. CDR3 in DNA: TGTGCCAGCAGCCCGGGCTTGGGACTACAGGGTGCAGATACGCAGTATTTT.

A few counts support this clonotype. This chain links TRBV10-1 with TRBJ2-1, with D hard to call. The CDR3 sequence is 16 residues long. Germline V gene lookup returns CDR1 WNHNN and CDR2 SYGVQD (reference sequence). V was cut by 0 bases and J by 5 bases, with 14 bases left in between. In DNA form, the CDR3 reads TGCGCCAGCAGTGAGTCCCCAGAGCCTCCGGACAATGAGCAGTTCTTC. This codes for CASSESPEPPDNEQFF.

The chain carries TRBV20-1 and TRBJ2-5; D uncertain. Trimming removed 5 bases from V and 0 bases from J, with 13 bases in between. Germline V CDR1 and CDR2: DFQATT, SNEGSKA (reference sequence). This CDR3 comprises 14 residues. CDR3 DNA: TGCAGTGCTCTAAGTAGTGACGACCAAGAGACCCAGTACTTC. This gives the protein CSALSSDDQETQYF.

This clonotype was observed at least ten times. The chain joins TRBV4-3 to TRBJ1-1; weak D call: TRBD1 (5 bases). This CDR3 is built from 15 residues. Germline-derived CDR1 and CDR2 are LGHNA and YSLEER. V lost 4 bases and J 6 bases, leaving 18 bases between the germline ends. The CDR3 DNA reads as TGCGCCAGCAGCCGAGGCGTGGGGGAAGGAGCTGAAGCTTTCTTT. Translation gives CASSRGVGEGAEAFF.

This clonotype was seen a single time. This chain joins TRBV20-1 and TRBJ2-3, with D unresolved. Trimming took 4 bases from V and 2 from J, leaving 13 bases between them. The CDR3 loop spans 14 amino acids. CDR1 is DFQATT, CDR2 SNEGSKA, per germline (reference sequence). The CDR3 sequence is CSAMPPHFTDTQYF. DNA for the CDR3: TGCAGTGCTATGCCCCCGCATTTCACAGATACGCAGTATTTT.

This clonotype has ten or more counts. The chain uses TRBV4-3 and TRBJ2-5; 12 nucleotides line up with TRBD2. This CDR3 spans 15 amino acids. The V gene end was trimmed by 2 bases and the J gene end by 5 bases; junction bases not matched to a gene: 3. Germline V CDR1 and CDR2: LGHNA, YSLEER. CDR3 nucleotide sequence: TGCGCCAGCAGCCAACTAGCGGGGGGGCTGGAGACCCAGTACTTC. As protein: CASSQLAGGLETQYF.

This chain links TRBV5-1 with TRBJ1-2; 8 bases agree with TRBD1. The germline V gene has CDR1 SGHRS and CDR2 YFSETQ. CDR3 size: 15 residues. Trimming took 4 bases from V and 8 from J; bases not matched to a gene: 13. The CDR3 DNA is TGCGCCAGCAGCCCATCCGGGACAGGCCCCTCGGGCTACACCTTC. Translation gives CASSPSGTGPSGYTF.

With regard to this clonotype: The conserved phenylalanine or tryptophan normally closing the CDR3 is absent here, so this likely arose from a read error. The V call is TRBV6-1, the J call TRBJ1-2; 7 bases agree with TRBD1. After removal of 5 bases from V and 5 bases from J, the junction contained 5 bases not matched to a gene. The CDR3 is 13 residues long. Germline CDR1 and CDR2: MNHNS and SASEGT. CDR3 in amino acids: CASSLKGQYGYTV. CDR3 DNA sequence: TGTGCCAGCAGTCTCAAGGGACAGTATGGCTACACCGTC.

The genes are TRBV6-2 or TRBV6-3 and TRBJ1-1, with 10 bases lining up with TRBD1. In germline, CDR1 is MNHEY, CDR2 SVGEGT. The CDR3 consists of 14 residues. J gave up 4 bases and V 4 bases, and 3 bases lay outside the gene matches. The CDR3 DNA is TGTGCCAGCAGTTCGGGACAGGGGTTCACTGAAGCTTTCTTT. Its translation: CASSSGQGFTEAFF.

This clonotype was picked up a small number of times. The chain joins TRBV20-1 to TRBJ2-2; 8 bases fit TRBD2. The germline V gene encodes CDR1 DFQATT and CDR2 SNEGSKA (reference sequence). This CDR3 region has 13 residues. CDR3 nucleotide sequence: TGCAGCGCCGGGACTAGAGGCACCGGGGAGCTGTTTTTT. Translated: CSAGTRGTGELFF.

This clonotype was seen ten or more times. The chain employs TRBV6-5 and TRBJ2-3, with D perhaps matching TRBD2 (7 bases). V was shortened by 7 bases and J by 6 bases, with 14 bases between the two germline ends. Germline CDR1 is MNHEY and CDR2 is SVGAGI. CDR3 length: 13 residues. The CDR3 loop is CASKGGGADTQYF. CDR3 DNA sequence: TGTGCCAGCAAAGGCGGGGGCGCGGATACGCAGTATTTT.

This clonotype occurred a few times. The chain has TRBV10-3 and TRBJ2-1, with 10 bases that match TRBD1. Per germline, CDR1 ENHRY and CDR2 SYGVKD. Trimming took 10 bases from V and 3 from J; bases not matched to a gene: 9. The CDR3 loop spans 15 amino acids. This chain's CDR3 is CASGARDRGYNEQFF. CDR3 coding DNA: TGTGCCAGCGGCGCCCGGGACAGGGGCTACAATGAGCAGTTCTTC.

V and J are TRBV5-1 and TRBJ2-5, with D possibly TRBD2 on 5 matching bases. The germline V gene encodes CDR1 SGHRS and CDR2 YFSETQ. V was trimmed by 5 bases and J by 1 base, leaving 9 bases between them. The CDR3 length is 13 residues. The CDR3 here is CASSYGVQETQYF. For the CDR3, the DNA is TGCGCCAGCAGTTACGGGGTCCAAGAGACCCAGTACTTC.

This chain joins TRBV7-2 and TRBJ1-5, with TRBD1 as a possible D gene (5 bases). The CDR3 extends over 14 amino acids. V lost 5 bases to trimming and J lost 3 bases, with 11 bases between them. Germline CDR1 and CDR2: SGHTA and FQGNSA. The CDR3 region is CASSPGTVNQPQHF. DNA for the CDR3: TGTGCCAGCAGCCCCGGGACGGTCAATCAGCCCCAGCATTTT. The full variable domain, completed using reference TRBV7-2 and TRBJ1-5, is GAGVSQSPSNKVTEKGKDVELRCDPISGHTALYWYRQSLGQGLEFLIYFQGNSAPDKSGLPSDRFSAERTGGSVSTLTIQRTQQEDSAVYLCASSPGTVNQPQHFGDGTRLSIL.

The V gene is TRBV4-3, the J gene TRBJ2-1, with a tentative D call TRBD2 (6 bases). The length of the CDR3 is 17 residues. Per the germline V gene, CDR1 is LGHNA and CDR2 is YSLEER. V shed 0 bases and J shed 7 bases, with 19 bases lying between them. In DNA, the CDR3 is TGCGCCAGCAGCCAAGATCTGGGTGGGGGGTCCTGGAATGAGCAGTTCTTC. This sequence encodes CASSQDLGGGSWNEQFF.

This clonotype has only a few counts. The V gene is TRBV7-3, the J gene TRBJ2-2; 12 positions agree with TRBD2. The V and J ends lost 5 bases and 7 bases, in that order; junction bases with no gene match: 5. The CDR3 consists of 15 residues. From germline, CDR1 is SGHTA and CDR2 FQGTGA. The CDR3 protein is CASSPGLAGNGELFF. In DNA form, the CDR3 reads TGTGCCAGCAGCCCCGGACTAGCGGGGAACGGGGAGCTGTTTTTT.

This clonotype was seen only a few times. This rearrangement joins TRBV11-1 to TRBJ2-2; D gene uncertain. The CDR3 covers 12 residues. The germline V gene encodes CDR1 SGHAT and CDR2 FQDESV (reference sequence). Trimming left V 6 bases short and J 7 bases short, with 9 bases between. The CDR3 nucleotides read TGTGCCAGCAGGCCTCCAGGCGGGGAGCTGTTTTTT. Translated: CASRPPGGELFF.

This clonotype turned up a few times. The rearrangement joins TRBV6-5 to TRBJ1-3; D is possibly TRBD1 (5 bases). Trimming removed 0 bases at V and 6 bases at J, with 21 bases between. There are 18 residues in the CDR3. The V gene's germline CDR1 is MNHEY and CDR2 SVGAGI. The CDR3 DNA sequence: TGTGCCAGCAGTTACTCGTCGGTCGCGGGGGAGCCGGCAAACACCATATATTTT. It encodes CASSYSSVAGEPANTIYF.

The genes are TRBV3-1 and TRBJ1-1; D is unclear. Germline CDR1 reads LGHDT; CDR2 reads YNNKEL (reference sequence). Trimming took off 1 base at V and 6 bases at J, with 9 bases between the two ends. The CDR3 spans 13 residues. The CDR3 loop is CASSQGADSEAFF. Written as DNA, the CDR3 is TGTGCCAGCAGCCAAGGAGCCGACTCTGAAGCTTTCTTT.

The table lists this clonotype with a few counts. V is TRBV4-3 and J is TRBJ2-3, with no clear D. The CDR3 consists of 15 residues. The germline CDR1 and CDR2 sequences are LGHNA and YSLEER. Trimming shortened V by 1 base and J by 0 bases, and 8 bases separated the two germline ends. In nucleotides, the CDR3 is TGCGCCAGCAGCCAAGTACCCACAAGCACAGATACGCAGTATTTT. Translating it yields CASSQVPTSTDTQYF.

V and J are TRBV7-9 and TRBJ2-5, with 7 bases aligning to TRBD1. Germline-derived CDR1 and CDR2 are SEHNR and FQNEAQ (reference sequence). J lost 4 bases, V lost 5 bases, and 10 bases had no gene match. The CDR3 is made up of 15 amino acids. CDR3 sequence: CASSPRNRGGETQYF. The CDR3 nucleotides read TGTGCCAGCAGCCCACGCAACAGGGGTGGAGAGACCCAGTACTTC.

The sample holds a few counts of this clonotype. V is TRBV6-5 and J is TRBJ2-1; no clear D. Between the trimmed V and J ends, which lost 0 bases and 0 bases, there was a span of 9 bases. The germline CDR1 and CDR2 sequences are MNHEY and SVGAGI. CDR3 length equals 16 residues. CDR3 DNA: TGTGCCAGCAGTTACTCAAGAGTAAGCTCCTACAATGAGCAGTTCTTC. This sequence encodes CASSYSRVSSYNEQFF.